The 10 T cell receptor beta chains in this list originate from one sample, sequenced in a study of OX40 agonist ivuxolimab in advanced cancers. Profiled with immunoSEQ multiplex PCR; TCRdb holds only in-frame clones, not every one. There are some 25,000 clones in the sample; approximately 80% occur only once, and 2% to 2.5% lies in the top ten. The sequencing here drew on CD4+ or CD8+ T cells sorted from blood, taken in a trial of the OX40 agonist ivuxolimab. The source is an adult with an advanced solid tumor such as melanoma, head and neck, liver or kidney cancer.

The gene calls are TRBV5-4 and TRBJ1-1, with D tentatively TRBD1 (5 bases). Germline lookup yields CDR1 SGHNT and CDR2 YYREEE (reference sequence). CDR3 length equals 15 residues. The ends were cut back, 1 base at V and 0 bases at J, with 10 bases in the middle. DNA for the CDR3: TGTGCCAGCAGCTTGTACCGGGGGATGAACACTGAAGCTTTCTTT. It translates to CASSLYRGMNTEAFF.

This clone was recorded a few times. The chain joins TRBV7-2 to TRBJ1-6; TRBD1 is a possible D gene (6 bases). The CDR3 covers 16 residues. Trimming removed 7 bases at V and 10 bases at J, with 23 bases between. CDR1 SGHTA and CDR2 FQGNSA come from the germline V gene. CDR3 residues: CASTDLPGGSGSPLHF. The CDR3 DNA reads as TGTGCCAGCACCGATCTCCCGGGGGGCTCGGGGTCACCCCTCCACTTT.

This chain uses TRBV18 with TRBJ2-7; 11 positions agree with TRBD1. CDR1 and CDR2 (germline): KGHSH, LQKENI. The CDR3 is made up of 15 amino acids. V dropped 2 bases and J dropped 5; count of bases not matched to a gene: 5. CDR3 region: CASSPGQGALNEQYF. For the CDR3, the DNA is TGTGCCAGCTCACCAGGACAGGGGGCTTTAAACGAGCAGTACTTC.

There are a few counts of this clone. The rearrangement joins TRBV7-2 to TRBJ1-3; D unclear. This CDR3 has 13 amino acids. Germline V lookup: CDR1 SGHTA, CDR2 FQGNSA. The V and J ends lost 2 bases and 2 bases respectively, with 4 bases between them. The CDR3 DNA sequence: TGTGCCAGCAGCTTATCCACTGGAAACACCATATATTTT. Translation gives CASSLSTGNTIYF.

This rearrangement joins TRBV4-1 to TRBJ1-2; D perhaps matches TRBD1 (6 bases). Germline assignment: CDR1 MGHRA and CDR2 YSYEKL. V lost 6 bases to trimming and J lost 2 bases, with 19 bases between them. The CDR3 is 16 residues long. CDR3 residues: CASSNPRDNLNYGYTF. The CDR3 coding sequence is TGCGCCAGCAGTAATCCTCGGGACAATTTGAACTATGGCTACACCTTC.

The rearrangement links TRBV5-6 to TRBJ2-5; unclear D gene. From germline, CDR1 is SGHDT and CDR2 YYEEEE. The CDR3 contains 14 residues. Trimming removed 3 bases from V and 4 bases from J, with 13 bases in between. The CDR3: CASSSTRQGETQYF. CDR3 bases: TGTGCCAGCAGCTCTACGAGGCAAGGAGAGACCCAGTACTTC.

This chain connects TRBV6-5 to TRBJ2-1; weak D call: TRBD1 (5 bases). Trimming stripped 3 bases from V and 8 bases from J, with 14 bases between. The CDR3 length is 14 residues. Germline V CDR1 and CDR2: MNHEY, SVGAGI. In nucleotides, the CDR3 is TGTGCCAGCAGTTATAGTCAGGGCAGCGATGAGCAGTTCTTC. Protein sequence: CASSYSQGSDEQFF.

In this sample, this clone turned up once. The chain's CDR3 is CAWTGALTDTQYF. The CDR3 DNA reads TGTGCCTGGACGGGCGCACTCACAGATACGCAGTATTTT. The gene calls are TRBV30 and TRBJ2-3; D is unclear. This CDR3 comprises 13 residues. Trimming removed 4 bases at V and 2 bases at J, with 10 bases between. Per germline, CDR1 GTSNPN and CDR2 SVGIG (reference sequence). Drawing the rest from reference TRBV30 and TRBJ2-3, the complete variable domain is SQTIHQWPATLVQPVGSPLSLECTVEGTSNPNLYWYRQAAGRGLQLLFYSVGIGQISSEVPQNLSASRPQDRQFILSSKKLLLSDSGFYLCAWTGALTDTQYFGPGTRLTVL.

This chain links TRBV7-9 with TRBJ2-5, with TRBD1 matching 8 bases. This CDR3 spans 16 amino acids. CDR1 and CDR2 from the germline V gene are SEHNR and FQNEAQ (reference sequence). The ends lost 2 bases at V and 5 bases at J; junction bases unmatched: 10. The CDR3 coding sequence is TGTGCCAGCAGCTTACGAACAGGGGGAACGGCGGAGACCCAGTACTTC. This gives the protein CASSLRTGGTAETQYF. Looking up the rest from reference TRBV7-9 and TRBJ2-5 gives the full variable domain: DTGVSQNPRHKITKRGQNVTFRCDPISEHNRLYWYRQTLGQGPEFLTYFQNEAQLEKSRLLSDRFSAERPKGSFSTLEIQRTEQGDSAMYLCASSLRTGGTAETQYFGPGTRLLVL.

The chain employs TRBV27 and TRBJ1-6, with D tentatively TRBD1 (5 bases). CDR1 and CDR2 (germline): MNHEY, SMNVEV (reference sequence). V lost 3 bases and J lost 9, with 12 bases in between. The CDR3 spans 14 residues. The CDR3 spells CASSLRGMGSPLHF. The CDR3 DNA is TGTGCCAGCAGTTTGCGGGGGATGGGTTCACCCCTCCACTTT.